This T cell receptor (beta chain) was captured by sequencing in a study of spatial heterogeneity in lung cancer. This clonotype has at least ten counts. TCRdb ran MiXCR on the 5' RACE reads and lists one entry per CDR3 protein. The data hold about 75,000 distinct CDR3 sequences, with roughly 13% observed a single time. Specified time point: sample taken at primary tumor resection. Unsorted whole RNA from tumor, nontumor lung or frozen PBMC underwent sequencing. There are 14 residues in the CDR3. Germline V gene lookup returns CDR1 SQVTM and CDR2 ANQGSEA. With 3 bases clipped from V and 7 bases from J, the junction kept 8 bases outside the gene matches.

The sample consisted of PBMCs, taken at surgery. The sequence was obtained from a male donor with early-stage non-small cell lung cancer. V and J are TRBV29-1 and TRBJ2-3; TRBD2 matches at 9 bases. The CDR3 sequence is CSVEGSGSINTQYF. The DNA for the CDR3 is TGCAGCGTTGAGGGTAGCGGGAGTATAAATACGCAGTATTTT.